This TCR beta chain emerged from a study of T cell changes during pregnancy in multiple sclerosis. Per germline, CDR1 SGHKS and CDR2 YYEKEE (reference sequence). This CDR3 contains 16 residues. With 0 bases clipped from V and 4 bases from J, the junction kept 10 bases outside the gene matches. Clones were read by immunoSEQ multiplex PCR, and TCRdb kept only the in-frame ones, dropping some. The data contain approximately 49,000 clones, 90% of them singletons. The chain employs TRBV5-5 and TRBJ2-7; 7 nucleotides line up with TRBD1. The sequenced sample was peripheral blood, obtained after pregnancy. This TCR was sampled from a female donor in good health, enrolled as a control in a pregnancy study. CDR3 protein: CASSLAPGQDSYEQYF. The CDR3 DNA sequence: TGTGCCAGCAGCTTGGCCCCCGGACAGGACTCGTACGAGCAGTACTTC. Together with reference TRBV5-5 and TRBJ2-7, the CDR3 gives the full variable domain: DAGVTQSPTHLIKTRGQQVTLRCSPISGHKSVSWYQQVLGQGPQFIFQYYEKEERGRGNFPDRFSARQFPNYSSELNVNALLLGDSALYLCASSLAPGQDSYEQYFGPGTRLTVT.